Presented here are 17 T cell receptor beta chains from one specimen sequenced in a study of cytomegalovirus exposure and HLA in healthy donors (dated by TCRdb to between 2016 and 2019). Library preparation was by the immunoSEQ multiplex PCR assay. A mixture of 60 forward primers for TCR Vbeta segments and 13 reverse primers for TCR Jbeta segments was used in the multiplex PCR. TCRdb's version of the immuneACCESS table is confined to in-frame rearrangements and falls short of the full clone set. An unresolved V gene accounts for under half of the shortfall where checked; the remainder is of unknown origin. Recorded for this sample are more than 80,000 clones; about four fifths of them occurred a single time. The leading ten clones occupy around 3.6% of the sample. The sequenced material came from PBMCs. The receptors stem from a female donor in good health and CMV-seropositive.

Regarding this clone: This specimen includes other DNA sequences encoding the same CDR3. J is TRBJ2-3 and V is TRBV7-2; 7 bases are a match to TRBD2. After removal of 5 bases from V and 0 bases from J, the junction contained 8 bases not matched to a gene. The V gene's germline CDR1 is SGHTA and CDR2 FQGNSA. The length of the CDR3 is 16 residues. The chain's CDR3 is CASSLLAAPSTDTQYF. Written as DNA, the CDR3 is TGTGCCAGCAGCCTGCTAGCGGCCCCTAGCACAGATACGCAGTATTTT.

The chain recombines TRBV7-8 with TRBJ2-1; 8 positions match TRBD2. Germline CDR1 SGHVS, CDR2 FQNEAQ. Trimming removed 1 base from V and 0 bases from J; junction bases left unmatched: 5. The CDR3 length is 17 residues. CDR3 residues: CASSLVVAGSSYNEQFF. Written as DNA, the CDR3 is TGTGCCAGCAGCTTAGTGGTAGCGGGGAGCTCCTACAATGAGCAGTTCTTC. The whole variable domain, remainder taken from reference TRBV7-8 and TRBJ2-1, is GAGVSQSPRYKVAKRGQDVALRCDPISGHVSLFWYQQALGQGPEFLTYFQNEAQLDKSGLPSDRFFAERPEGSVSTLKIQRTQQEDSAVYLCASSLVVAGSSYNEQFFGPGTRLTVL.

The CDR3 spells CASSPLAGQGHPEQFF. CDR3 DNA sequence: TGTGCCAGCTCACCACTCGCGGGACAGGGGCATCCCGAGCAGTTCTTC. This rearrangement joins TRBV18 to TRBJ2-1, with 10 bases aligning to TRBD1. The CDR3 extends over 16 amino acids. The V and J ends lost 1 base and 10 bases, in that order; junction bases with no gene match: 10. Germline V gene sequence: CDR1 KGHSH, CDR2 LQKENI.

This clone occurred once. The chain carries TRBV7-9 and TRBJ1-2; TRBD1 matches 8 bases. Trimming removed 4 bases from V and 7 bases from J; junction bases left unmatched: 5. Looked up from germline, CDR1 is SEHNR and CDR2 is FQNEAQ (reference sequence). There are 13 residues in the CDR3. The CDR3, as DNA: TGTGCCAGCAGCTCAAGACAGGGGAGTGGCTACACCTTC. It codes for CASSSRQGSGYTF.

CDR3 coding DNA: TGTGCCAGTAGCGGACAGCCGCTGAACACCGGGGAGCTGTTTTTT. Protein: CASSGQPLNTGELFF. V usage is TRBV19 and J usage is TRBJ2-2; a weak D match, TRBD1 (6 bases). Germline V gives CDR1 LNHDA, CDR2 SQIVND (reference sequence). V shed 6 bases and J shed 1 base, with 12 bases lying between them. The CDR3 runs 15 residues. Full variable domain (remainder filled in from reference TRBV19 and TRBJ2-2): DGGITQSPKYLFRKEGQNVTLSCEQNLNHDAMYWYRQDPGQGLRLIYYSQIVNDFQKGDIAEGYSVSREKKESFPLTVTSAQKNPTAFYLCASSGQPLNTGELFFGEGSRLTVL.

The genes are TRBV6-5 and TRBJ2-2; 11 nucleotides match TRBD2. Per germline, CDR1 MNHEY and CDR2 SVGAGI. J was trimmed by 6 bases and V by 8 bases; bases with no gene match: 8. The CDR3 runs 15 residues. The CDR3 DNA reads as TGTGCCAGCGGGGGGCTAGCGGGGGGCCCCGGGGAGCTGTTTTTT. Translation: CASGGLAGGPGELFF.

The CDR3 protein is CASSVSTGDSYEQYF. In DNA, the CDR3 is TGTGCCAGCAGCGTATCGACAGGGGACTCCTACGAGCAGTACTTC. This rearrangement joins TRBV9 to TRBJ2-7; 8 bases agree with TRBD1. Germline V gives CDR1 SGDLS, CDR2 YYNGEE. After removal of 1 base from V and 0 bases from J, the junction contained 3 bases not matched to a gene. CDR3 length equals 15 residues.

In its sample, this clone was seen once. This chain connects TRBV28 to TRBJ1-5; maybe TRBD1 (5 bases). Germline CDR1 MDHEN, CDR2 SYDVKM. Trimming left V 5 bases short and J 4 bases short, with 18 bases between. This CDR3 is 16 amino acids long. This chain's CDR3 is CASSPFGGTKNQPQHF. The CDR3 nucleotides are TGTGCCAGCAGTCCCTTTGGGGGGACCAAGAATCAGCCCCAGCATTTT.

This chain joins TRBV9 and TRBJ2-5; D might be TRBD1 (6 bases). V lost 0 bases, J lost 1 base, and 19 bases lay in between. Germline CDR1 SGDLS, CDR2 YYNGEE. The CDR3 is 18 amino acids. In DNA, the CDR3 is TGTGCCAGCAGCGTAGAGGGACACATCTCCAAGGGCCAAGAGACCCAGTACTTC. As protein: CASSVEGHISKGQETQYF.

CDR3 coding DNA: TGTGCCAGCAGCTTAGAGTCGAGGAACACTGAAGCTTTCTTT. Encoded protein: CASSLESRNTEAFF. The J gene is TRBJ1-1, the V gene TRBV11-2; D gene uncertain. Germline assignment: CDR1 SGHAT and CDR2 FQNNGV. The V gene lost 0 bases and the J gene lost 1 base, with 6 bases spanning the gap. The CDR3 covers 14 residues.

This clone was detected only once. The gene calls are TRBV5-1 and TRBJ2-7; the match to TRBD2 covers 11 bases. CDR1 is SGHRS, CDR2 YFSETQ, per germline. The V gene end was trimmed by 0 bases and the J gene end by 0 bases; junction bases not matched to a gene: 2. The CDR3 extends over 16 amino acids. The CDR3 DNA is TGCGCCAGCAGCTTGGAGACTAGCGGGGTCTCCTACGAGCAGTACTTC. As protein: CASSLETSGVSYEQYF.

CDR3 loop: CASSLGGDYYEKLFF. CDR3 DNA: TGTGCCAGCAGCTTAGGGGGGGATTACTACGAAAAACTGTTTTTT. The chain couples TRBV11-2 to TRBJ1-4; tentatively, D is TRBD1 (5 bases). Germline CDR1 reads SGHAT; CDR2 reads FQNNGV. The CDR3 has 15 amino acids. V was pared by 1 base and J by 8 bases, with 14 bases between.

V is TRBV7-9 and J is TRBJ2-7; TRBD2 matches 11 bases. The germline gives CDR1 SEHNR, CDR2 FQNEAQ (reference sequence). CDR3 length: 18 amino acids. Trimming took 5 bases from V and 4 from J; bases not matched to a gene: 16. CDR3 nucleotide sequence: TGTGCCAGCAGCCCGTCCCCCTTACTAGCGGGGGCCCGATACGAGCAGTACTTC. This gives the protein CASSPSPLLAGARYEQYF.

The rearrangement uses TRBV19 and TRBJ2-1; D call uncertain. This CDR3 contains 13 residues. Germline lookup yields CDR1 LNHDA and CDR2 SQIVND (reference sequence). The CDR3 DNA sequence: TGTGCTTCGAGCACGAGCTCCTACAATGAGCAGTTCTTC. This gives the protein CASSTSSYNEQFF.

The chain carries TRBV6-1 and TRBJ1-1; D is unresolved. From germline, CDR1 is MNHNS and CDR2 SASEGT. V was pared by 0 bases and J by 5 bases, with 7 bases between. This CDR3 is built from 13 residues. The CDR3 DNA follows: TGTGCCAGCAGTGAAGCCGGGAGAACTGAAGCTTTCTTT. Translating it yields CASSEAGRTEAFF.

The rearrangement uses TRBV5-4 and TRBJ2-5, with 7 bases matching TRBD1. The DNA matches TRBJ2-7 better at its end, which makes the J call doubtful. This CDR3 spans 15 amino acids. The germline gives CDR1 SGHNT, CDR2 YYREEE (reference sequence). CDR3 coding DNA: TGTGCCAGCAGCTTGGGAGGACAGGTAGCCTACGAGCAGTACTTC. Protein: CASSLGGQVAYEQYF.

The CDR3, as DNA: TGTGCCAGCAGCGAAGGACAGGGGGCTTATTCACCCCTCCACTTT. This encodes CASSEGQGAYSPLHF. This chain uses TRBV7-3 with TRBJ1-6, with 11 nucleotides matching TRBD1. The CDR3 covers 15 residues. CDR1 is SGHTA and CDR2 is FQGTGA in the germline V gene. V trimming: 5 bases; J trimming: 8 bases; junction bases outside the gene matches: 5.